Presented here are 27 T cell receptor beta chains from one specimen sequenced in a study of T cell responses to AZD1222 COVID-19 vaccine. The method was immunoSEQ multiplex PCR; TCRdb's version includes in-frame clones alone and lacks a portion of them. The sample yields 150,000 to 200,000 clones, approximately 93% seen once. Material: peripheral blood, obtained 28 days after the second AZD1222 dose. Every receptor here comes from an adult who received the AZD1222 COVID-19 vaccine.

DNA of the CDR3: TGTGCCAGCAGTTACAGGGGCTGGGATTCACCCCTCCACTTT. Amino acids: CASSYRGWDSPLHF. This chain links TRBV6-5 with TRBJ1-6, with D tentatively TRBD1 (5 bases). The V end was cut by 2 bases, the J end by 8 bases, with 10 bases between. Germline CDR1 MNHEY, CDR2 SVGAGI. The length of the CDR3 is 14 residues.

V and J are TRBV7-2 and TRBJ2-7, with 7 bases aligning to TRBD2. V gave up 5 bases and J gave up 2 bases; unmatched junction bases: 6. Germline V gene lookup returns CDR1 SGHTA and CDR2 FQGNSA. The CDR3 totals 14 residues. As DNA, the CDR3 is TGTGCCAGCAGCCCTACGGCGGGGGCCTACGAGCAGTACTTC. This sequence encodes CASSPTAGAYEQYF.

V usage is TRBV18 and J usage is TRBJ2-6, with a tentative D call TRBD1 (5 bases). Per the germline V gene, CDR1 is KGHSH and CDR2 is LQKENI. The CDR3 sequence is 16 residues long. V was clipped by 5 bases and J by 0 bases, with 11 bases between them. CDR3 coding DNA: TGTGCCAGCTCATTTCGACAGCTCTCTGGGGCCAACGTCCTGACTTTC. Translated, it gives CASSFRQLSGANVLTF.

This chain uses TRBV7-9 with TRBJ1-1; D possibly corresponds to TRBD1 (5 bases). The CDR3 sequence is 16 residues long. Germline V lookup: CDR1 SEHNR, CDR2 FQNEAQ (reference sequence). Trimming cost V 5 bases and J 0 bases, with 16 bases left between them. This CDR3 reads CASSPLRQNMNTEAFF. The CDR3 DNA is TGTGCCAGCAGCCCACTTCGACAGAACATGAACACTGAAGCTTTCTTT.

The gene calls are TRBV27 and TRBJ1-1; D is possibly TRBD1 (5 bases). The CDR3 consists of 15 residues. Looked up from germline, CDR1 is MNHEY and CDR2 is SMNVEV (reference sequence). Trimming shortened V by 6 bases and J by 2 bases, and 16 bases separated the two germline ends. This CDR3 is CASRARARGNTEAFF. For the CDR3, the DNA is TGTGCCAGCAGAGCGCGGGCAAGGGGCAACACTGAAGCTTTCTTT.

This clone has only a few counts. J is TRBJ1-6 and V is TRBV15; weak D call: TRBD1 (6 bases). Trimming stripped 1 base from V and 8 bases from J, with 18 bases between. CDR3 length: 17 amino acids. Germline CDR1 and CDR2: LNHNV and YYDKDF (reference sequence). The CDR3 region is CATSRGGTQGRDSPLHF. The DNA of the CDR3 is TGTGCCACCAGCAGAGGTGGAACCCAGGGGCGAGATTCACCCCTCCACTTT.

The genes are TRBV19 and TRBJ2-5; tentatively, D is TRBD1 (6 bases). Trimming shortened V by 6 bases and J by 1 base, and 12 bases separated the two germline ends. The CDR3 spans 14 residues. Germline V gene sequence: CDR1 LNHDA, CDR2 SQIVND (reference sequence). The chain's CDR3 is CASRRTAPQETQYF. The CDR3 DNA reads TGTGCCAGTAGGCGGACAGCCCCCCAAGAGACCCAGTACTTC.

In this sample, this clone turned up a few times. DNA for the CDR3: TGTGCCAGCAGGGTTGACGGGTGGTACTCTGAAGCTTTCTTT. Its protein product is CASRVDGWYSEAFF. The chain carries TRBV6-5 and TRBJ1-1; D call uncertain. V lost 6 bases, J lost 6 bases, and 17 bases lay in between. CDR1 and CDR2 (germline): MNHEY, SVGAGI. The length of the CDR3 is 14 residues.

The chain joins TRBV7-9 to TRBJ2-5, with 9 nucleotides matching TRBD1. V was clipped by 3 bases and J by 0 bases; unmatched bases: 2. The CDR3 covers 15 residues. CDR1 and CDR2 from the germline V gene are SEHNR and FQNEAQ (reference sequence). The CDR3 nucleotides read TGTGCCAGCAGCTTCGGGACAGGGAACCAAGAGACCCAGTACTTC. Its translation is CASSFGTGNQETQYF.

This chain connects TRBV11-2 to TRBJ2-7; 11 bases line up with TRBD1. CDR3 length equals 15 residues. Germline CDR1 is SGHAT and CDR2 is FQNNGV. The V segment lost 5 bases and the J segment 4 bases; nucleotides outside the gene matches: 7. The CDR3 here is CASSPGQGAIYEQYF. In DNA, the CDR3 is TGTGCCAGCAGCCCTGGACAGGGGGCGATTTACGAGCAGTACTTC.

V is TRBV7-9 and J is TRBJ2-2, with 7 bases lining up with TRBD1. Looked up from germline, CDR1 is SEHNR and CDR2 is FQNEAQ (reference sequence). The CDR3 has 18 residues. V gave up 5 bases and J gave up 0 bases; unmatched junction bases: 12. CDR3 bases: TGTGCCAGCAGCCACCCGAGGAAGGGGGCATCGAACACCGGGGAGCTGTTTTTT. Translated, it gives CASSHPRKGASNTGELFF. The entire variable domain, with the rest obtained from reference TRBV7-9 and TRBJ2-2, is as follows: DTGVSQNPRHKITKRGQNVTFRCDPISEHNRLYWYRQTLGQGPEFLTYFQNEAQLEKSRLLSDRFSAERPKGSFSTLEIQRTEQGDSAMYLCASSHPRKGASNTGELFFGEGSRLTVL.

This chain links TRBV18 with TRBJ1-2; 7 bases agree with TRBD1. J gave up 8 bases and V 4 bases, and 10 bases lay outside the gene matches. Per the germline V gene, CDR1 is KGHSH and CDR2 is LQKENI. The CDR3 runs to 14 residues. The CDR3 nucleotides read TGTGCCAGCTCACTAGTTCAGGGGGTCGACGGCTACACCTTC. Protein product: CASSLVQGVDGYTF.

The chain is built from TRBV19 and TRBJ1-5; D remains ambiguous. CDR1 LNHDA and CDR2 SQIVND come from the germline V gene (reference sequence). The ends were cut back, 5 bases at V and 0 bases at J, with 14 bases in the middle. The CDR3 is 16 amino acids. Here the CDR3 DNA reads TGTGCCAGTAGTTCCTTCGGGAGGAATAGCAATCAGCCCCAGCATTTT. This codes for CASSSFGRNSNQPQHF.

The genes are TRBV5-6 and TRBJ2-6; D gene uncertain. V lost 4 bases and J lost 3, with 14 bases in between. Germline V CDR1 and CDR2: SGHDT, YYEEEE. The CDR3 has 16 residues. Here the CDR3 reads CASSDLRVNGANVLTF. The DNA for the CDR3 is TGTGCCAGCAGCGACCTAAGGGTTAATGGGGCCAACGTCCTGACTTTC.

This rearrangement joins TRBV6-5 to TRBJ1-2; D gene ambiguous. The CDR3 spans 14 residues. CDR1 and CDR2 (germline): MNHEY, SVGAGI. Trimming took off 2 bases at V and 6 bases at J, with 13 bases between the two ends. CDR3 sequence (DNA): TGTGCCAGCAGTTACGAGCCTCCTGTGGATGGCTACACCTTC. Its protein is CASSYEPPVDGYTF.

The V call is TRBV5-1, the J call TRBJ2-7, with D possibly being TRBD1 (8 bases). V was shortened by 0 bases and J by 3 bases, with 13 bases between the two germline ends. The CDR3 has 15 amino acids. The germline V gene has CDR1 SGHRS and CDR2 YFSETQ. The CDR3 spells CASSLATGGDYEQYF. The DNA of the CDR3 is TGCGCCAGCAGCTTGGCCACAGGGGGGGACTACGAGCAGTACTTC.

The V and J genes are TRBV5-1 and TRBJ2-7, with D hard to call. The CDR3 is 12 amino acids. CDR1 is SGHRS, CDR2 YFSETQ, per germline. Trimming stripped 0 bases from V and 5 bases from J, with 6 bases between. The CDR3 protein is CASSLGRDEQYF. CDR3 DNA sequence: TGCGCCAGCAGCTTGGGACGGGACGAGCAGTACTTC.

The gene calls are TRBV6-5 and TRBJ2-1, with 8 positions matching TRBD2. Germline trimming cut 0 bases from V and 4 bases from J; bases unmatched to any gene: 5. CDR1 is MNHEY, CDR2 SVGAGI, per germline. The CDR3 contains 16 residues. DNA for the CDR3: TGTGCCAGCAGTTACTCTGGCGGGGGGCTGTACAATGAGCAGTTCTTC. It is translated as CASSYSGGGLYNEQFF.

J is TRBJ2-1 and V is TRBV7-2; TRBD2 agrees at 12 bases. V lost 2 bases, J lost 9 bases, and 11 bases stayed unmatched. Germline V CDR1 and CDR2: SGHTA, FQGNSA. The CDR3 runs to 17 residues. The CDR3 spells CASSLQPSGRERGEQFF. The DNA of the CDR3 is TGTGCCAGCAGCTTACAACCTAGCGGGAGGGAGAGGGGTGAGCAGTTCTTC.

As for this clone: One junction end disagrees with the germline gene, perhaps due to a read error. The V and J genes are TRBV2 and TRBJ2-7, with D possibly TRBD1 on 6 matching bases. This CDR3 spans 11 amino acids. Germline V CDR1 and CDR2: SNHLY, FYNNEI. For the CDR3, the DNA is TGTGCCAGCAGTCTAACGGGACAAGACTTCTTT. Translating gives CASSLTGQDFF.

This sequence joins TRBV18 and TRBJ2-7; 10 bases are shared with TRBD1. CDR1 KGHSH and CDR2 LQKENI come from the germline V gene. With V trimmed by 3 bases and J by 2 bases, 4 bases remained unmatched. This CDR3 has 15 amino acids. DNA for the CDR3: TGTGCCAGCTCACCGGGACAGGGGTCGACCTACGAGCAGTACTTC. It codes for CASSPGQGSTYEQYF.

The J gene is TRBJ1-1, the V gene TRBV7-9; D is unresolved. Germline CDR1 and CDR2: SEHNR and FQNEAQ (reference sequence). V dropped 2 bases and J dropped 10 bases, with 20 bases sitting between them. The CDR3 spans 15 residues. The chain's CDR3 is CASSLSRGVLNGAFF. CDR3 in DNA: TGTGCCAGCAGCTTATCCCGCGGGGTTCTAAATGGAGCTTTCTTT.

The rearrangement uses TRBV6-1 and TRBJ2-1; 7 positions agree with TRBD2. The germline gives CDR1 MNHNS, CDR2 SASEGT. The CDR3 covers 16 residues. The ends lost 3 bases at V and 2 bases at J; junction bases unmatched: 7. CDR3 bases: TGTGCCAGCAGTGAGGGGCTAGCGGTCGCCTACAATGAGCAGTTCTTC. Translating it yields CASSEGLAVAYNEQFF.

CDR3 sequence (DNA): TGTGCCATCAGTAGGACAGGGACGAATCAGCCCCAGCATTTT. It is translated as CAISRTGTNQPQHF. The V call is TRBV10-3, the J call TRBJ1-5; TRBD1 matches at 8 bases. The CDR3 is made up of 14 amino acids. Germline loops: CDR1 ENHRY, CDR2 SYGVKD. V shed 5 bases and J 4 bases; nucleotides not matched to a gene: 4.

The rearrangement links TRBV5-4 to TRBJ1-6; D unresolved. Germline V gene lookup returns CDR1 SGHNT and CDR2 YYREEE (reference sequence). Trimming took off 2 bases at V and 8 bases at J, with 11 bases between the two ends. The CDR3 sequence is 14 residues long. CDR3 residues: CASSFSSLDSPLHF. CDR3 sequence (DNA): TGTGCCAGCAGCTTTAGCAGCCTAGATTCACCCCTCCACTTT.

The chain has TRBV7-9 and TRBJ2-5; TRBD1 is a possible D gene (5 bases). V was pared by 3 bases and J by 2 bases, with 10 bases between. The CDR3 is 14 residues long. Looked up from germline, CDR1 is SEHNR and CDR2 is FQNEAQ (reference sequence). Here the CDR3 DNA reads TGTGCCAGCAGCTTCAGACGACAGCAAGAGACCCAGTACTTC. Translated: CASSFRRQQETQYF.

This sequence joins TRBV30 and TRBJ1-1, with TRBD1 matching 7 bases. This CDR3 spans 13 amino acids. Per the germline V gene, CDR1 is GTSNPN and CDR2 is SVGIG (reference sequence). V lost 3 bases, J lost 4 bases, and 5 bases stayed unmatched. This CDR3 reads CAWSGRGPTEAFF. The CDR3 bases are TGTGCCTGGAGCGGAAGGGGGCCCACTGAAGCTTTCTTT.